Listed below are T cell receptor beta chains from one sample, sequenced in a study of human T cells and chemical hapten exposure. TCRdb recomputed calls from the RACE reads with MiXCR, one row per CDR3 protein. The data contain 89,000 or so distinct CDR3 sequences, 6% to 8.5% of them singletons. The sequencing here drew on whole blood, taken in connection with sensitization to the hapten diphenylcyclopropenone (DPC). The receptors were gathered from a woman aged 25 to 39 with alopecia areata. Some clones in this sample may be carry-over from other donors' samples. Each CDR3 is given with its conserved first and last residue. A D gene is named only where the DNA matches it firmly. Not all rows give a size; the values are once, few, many and, for expanded clones, a class.

.	TRBV30	TRBJ1-5	many	TGTGCCTGGAGTACTTGGGGGTTGAATCAGCCCCAGCATTTT	CAWSTWGLNQPQHF
TRBD1	TRBV12-5	TRBJ2-3	few	TGTGCTAGTGGTTTGTTCACAGGGGGCCGGAAAGATACGCAGTATTTT	CASGLFTGGRKDTQYF
TRBD1	TRBV5-1	TRBJ1-5	few	TGCGCCAGCAGCTTGGGGGACAGGGGTCAGCCCCAGCATTTT	CASSLGDRGQPQHF
.	TRBV11-2	TRBJ2-5	few	TGTGCCAGCAGCTTAGTTCGTGGCCGGGCTGAGACCCAGTACTTC	CASSLVRGRAETQYF
TRBD2	TRBV11-2	TRBJ2-3	many	TGTGCCAGCAGCTTACTAGCGGGAGGTCGCACAGATACGCAGTATTTT	CASSLLAGGRTDTQYF
TRBD2	TRBV7-2	TRBJ2-7	many	TGTGCCAGCAGCTTAGCGCTTCAGACTAGCACCCCCTACGAGCAGTACTTC	CASSLALQTSTPYEQYF
.	TRBV15	TRBJ1-4	few	TGTGCCACCAGCGGGACTTTGGACAGCCGGAATGAAAAACTGTTTTTT	CATSGTLDSRNEKLFF
.	TRBV5-1	TRBJ1-2	.	TGCGCCAGCCGGGCGGAGACAAATAACTATGGCTACACCTTC	CASRAETNNYGYTF
.	TRBV6-5	TRBJ1-2	many	TGTGCCAGCAGTTACTCGGGCAGGGTCGACTATGGCTACACCTTC	CASSYSGRVDYGYTF
.	TRBV7-2	TRBJ2-2	few	TGTGCCAGCAGCTTAGCTACTTTGAACACCGGGGAGCTGTTTTTT	CASSLATLNTGELFF
.	TRBV20-1	TRBJ1-1	many	TGCAGTGCTAGAGATTCCAGGGACACTGAAGCTTTCTTT	CSARDSRDTEAFF
.	TRBV15	TRBJ1-3	few	TGTGCCACCAGCAGTGGAGGGGGGAATTGGAACACCATATATTTT	CATSSGGGNWNTIYF
.	TRBV20-1	TRBJ2-3	.	TGCAGTCTCCTAGATCCAGATACGCAGTATTTT	CSLLDPDTQYF
TRBD1	TRBV29-1	TRBJ1-2	many	TGCAGCGGATGGGACAGGGAACTCGCTAACTATGGCTACACCTTC	CSGWDRELANYGYTF
.	TRBV20-1	TRBJ2-4	.	TGCAGTGCTCCATCCTCACTAGCCAAAAACATTCAGTACTTC	CSAPSSLAKNIQYF
.	TRBV12-3/TRBV12-4	TRBJ1-6	few	TGTGCCAGCAGTTTCTGGTCCTATAATTCACCCCTCCACTTT	CASSFWSYNSPLHF
TRBD1	TRBV29-1	TRBJ1-5	many	TGCAGCGTTGTTTTACAGGGGGATCAGCCCCAGCATTTT	CSVVLQGDQPQHF
.	TRBV12-3/TRBV12-4	TRBJ1-6	many	TGTGCCAGCAGGCAGGGCAATTCACCCCTCCACTTT	CASRQGNSPLHF
TRBD2	TRBV6-5	TRBJ2-3	many	TGTGCCAGCAGTTACGGGACTAGCGGGGGCCAAGATACGCAGTATTTT	CASSYGTSGGQDTQYF
.	TRBV11-2	TRBJ1-6	many	TGTGCCAGCAGCCTTACAGGCAGGGCGGATTCACCCCTCCACTTT	CASSLTGRADSPLHF
.	TRBV5-1	TRBJ1-1	few	TGCGCCAGCAGCTCCAGGGTGGACACTGAAGCTTTCTTT	CASSSRVDTEAFF
TRBD1	TRBV5-6	TRBJ1-1	.	TGTGCCAGCAGCTCCACGGACAGGGGGATGTCTGAAGCTTTCTTT	CASSSTDRGMSEAFF
.	TRBV19	TRBJ2-1	many	TGTGCCAGTAGTATAGGGGTGGCAAGCTCCTACAATGAGCAGTTCTTC	CASSIGVASSYNEQFF
TRBD2	TRBV5-1	TRBJ2-1	many	TGCGCCAGCAGCTCTAGCGGGGGCTCGCTGAACAATGAGCAGTTCTTC	CASSSSGGSLNNEQFF
.	TRBV10-3	TRBJ1-2	many	TGTGCGATCGGGATTCCGCCTCTATATGGCTACACCTTC	CAIGIPPLYGYTF
.	TRBV2	TRBJ2-3	.	TGTGCCAGCGGACTAACAGATACGCAGTATTTT	CASGLTDTQYF
.	TRBV18	TRBJ1-1	.	TGTGCCAGCTCACCATTCTCCGTCGAGAACACTGAAGCTTTCTTT	CASSPFSVENTEAFF
.	TRBV20-1	TRBJ1-5	.	TGCAGTGCTAGGGGACTCACTCAGCCCCAGCATTTT	CSARGLTQPQHF
.	TRBV29-1	TRBJ2-3	many	TGCAGCGTTGGCGGAGATACGCAGTATTTT	CSVGGDTQYF
.	TRBV6-6	TRBJ1-2	.	TGTGCCAGCGGGGGAGGGGCGGGCTATGGCTACACCTTC	CASGGGAGYGYTF
TRBD1	TRBV6-6	TRBJ1-2	.	TGTGCCAGCAGAAAAGGGACAGTTCTTGGCTACACCTTC	CASRKGTVLGYTF
TRBD1	TRBV30	TRBJ2-3	many	TGTGCCTGGGGACAGGGAACAGATACGCAGTATTTT	CAWGQGTDTQYF
TRBD1	TRBV6-5	TRBJ2-7	many	TGTGCCAGCAGTGGGTCCGGGACAGGGAGGACCTACGAGCAGTACTTC	CASSGSGTGRTYEQYF
.	TRBV18	TRBJ1-1	many	TGTGCCAGCTCACCGAGCGAGAACACTGAAGCTTTCTTT	CASSPSENTEAFF
.	TRBV21-1	TRBJ2-6	many	TGTGCCAGCATTTTTTGGATCTCTGGGGCCAACGTCCTGACTTTC	CASIFWISGANVLTF
TRBD1	TRBV20-1	TRBJ1-5	many	TGCAGTGCTGGGACAGGGTGGGTGGAGCCCCAGCATTTT	CSAGTGWVEPQHF
TRBD1	TRBV29-1	TRBJ1-4	.	TGCAGCTGCCAGGGGGCCTTTAATGAAAAACTGTTTTTT	CSCQGAFNEKLFF
.	TRBV30	TRBJ2-3	many	TGTGCCTGGAGAGGGCGGCTGGATTTCACAGATACGCAGTATTTT	CAWRGRLDFTDTQYF
TRBD2	TRBV12-3/TRBV12-4	TRBJ2-7	many	TGTGCCAGCAGTTTGCGGGGGGGCTCCTACGAGCAGTACTTC	CASSLRGGSYEQYF
.	TRBV12-3/TRBV12-4	TRBJ1-1	.	TGTGCCAGCAGTTTATGGGCCACTGAAGCTTTCTTT	CASSLWATEAFF
.	TRBV2	TRBJ2-7	many	TGTGCCAGCAGTGAAGGGAACAGGGAGCAGTACTTC	CASSEGNREQYF
.	TRBV7-2	TRBJ2-3	.	TGTGCCAGCAGCTTAGTAAGGGGGTTGGATACGCAGTATTTT	CASSLVRGLDTQYF
.	TRBV18	TRBJ2-7	many	TGTGCCAGCTCACCACCATCGGGGACCTACGAGCAGTACTTC	CASSPPSGTYEQYF
.	TRBV3-1	TRBJ1-3	many	TGTGCCAGCAGTCACACCTCATCTGGAAACACCATATATTTT	CASSHTSSGNTIYF
.	TRBV6-1	TRBJ1-5	many	TGTGCCACCTCAGGAGAGTTTGGGCCCCAGCATTTT	CATSGEFGPQHF
.	TRBV12-3/TRBV12-4	TRBJ2-2	.	TGTGCCAGCAGTTTCGGAGGGGGACGGGTCATCGGGGAGCTGTTTTTT	CASSFGGGRVIGELFF
TRBD1	TRBV6-5	TRBJ1-6	.	TGTGCCAGCAGTTACTCCCGCGACAGGGCTAATTCACCCCTCCACTTT	CASSYSRDRANSPLHF
.	TRBV6-5	TRBJ2-2	many	TGTGCCAGCAGTTACTCGAAAATAACCCCAGGGGGGGAGCTGTTTTTT	CASSYSKITPGGELFF
.	TRBV3-1	TRBJ1-2	many	TGTGCCAGCAGCCCTTGGTCAGGGGATCTGAACGGCTACACCTTC	CASSPWSGDLNGYTF
.	TRBV6-1	TRBJ2-3	few	TGTGCCAGCCTGTGGGTATCGAGGGATACGCAGTATTTT	CASLWVSRDTQYF
.	TRBV30	TRBJ1-1	.	TGTGCCTGGAGTGTTTCTTCGGGGAACACTGAAGCTTTCTTT	CAWSVSSGNTEAFF